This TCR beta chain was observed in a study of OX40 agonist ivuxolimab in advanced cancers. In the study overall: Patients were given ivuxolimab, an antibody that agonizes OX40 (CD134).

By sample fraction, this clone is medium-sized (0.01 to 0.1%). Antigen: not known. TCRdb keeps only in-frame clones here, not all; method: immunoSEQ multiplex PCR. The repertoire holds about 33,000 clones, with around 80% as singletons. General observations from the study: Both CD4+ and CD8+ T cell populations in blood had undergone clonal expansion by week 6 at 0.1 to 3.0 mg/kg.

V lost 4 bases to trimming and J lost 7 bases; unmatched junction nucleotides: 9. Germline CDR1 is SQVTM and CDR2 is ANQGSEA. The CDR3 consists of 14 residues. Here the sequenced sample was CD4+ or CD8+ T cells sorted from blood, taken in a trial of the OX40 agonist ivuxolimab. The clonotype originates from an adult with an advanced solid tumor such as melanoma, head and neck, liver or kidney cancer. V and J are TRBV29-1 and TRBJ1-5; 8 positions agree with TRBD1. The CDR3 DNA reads TGCAGCGTTGTTTTGAAACAGGGGGGCCAGCCCCAGCATTTT. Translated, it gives CSVVLKQGGQPQHF.